Below are 27 T cell receptor beta chains sequenced from a single sample in a study of blood T cell repertoires in COVID-19 (dated by TCRdb to about 2020). The library was obtained by the immunoSEQ multiplex PCR assay. TCRdb mirrors the immuneACCESS table, restricted to in-frame sequences. Some clones are absent from its copies; in checked studies, under half trace to an unresolved V gene, and the reason for the others is unknown. Recorded for this sample are about 41,000 clones; approximately 87% of them occurred a single time. Roughly 3.8% of the sample goes to the ten largest clones. The sequenced material came from peripheral blood. The receptor set was obtained from a man aged 40-55 years with COVID-19, enrolled during active disease.

V and J are TRBV19 and TRBJ1-5; D is perhaps TRBD1 (6 bases). Germline loops: CDR1 LNHDA, CDR2 SQIVND (reference sequence). The length of the CDR3 is 13 residues. V gave up 7 bases and J gave up 3 bases, with 10 bases separating them. CDR3: CASKQGYNQPQHF. DNA of the CDR3: TGTGCCAGTAAACAGGGCTACAATCAGCCCCAGCATTTT.

The V and J genes are TRBV19 and TRBJ2-2; 14 bases map to TRBD2. The CDR3 consists of 16 residues. With V trimmed by 8 bases and J by 0 bases, 2 bases remained unmatched. The V gene's germline CDR1 is LNHDA and CDR2 SQIVND (reference sequence). The CDR3 DNA reads as TGTGCCAGTGGACTAGCGGGAGGTTCGAACACCGGGGAGCTGTTTTTT. It codes for CASGLAGGSNTGELFF.

The chain is built from TRBV6-2 or TRBV6-3 and TRBJ1-5; possibly TRBD1 for D (5 bases). Deletions cut 2 bases from V and 0 bases from J, with 20 bases between. CDR1 MNHEY and CDR2 SVGEGT come from the germline V gene. This CDR3 has 19 residues. DNA for the CDR3: TGTGCCAGCAGTTACAACGGCCGGGAGGGGTTTTATAGCAATCAGCCCCAGCATTTT. This translates into CASSYNGREGFYSNQPQHF.

The chain is built from TRBV5-4 and TRBJ1-6, with D unresolved. The germline CDR1 and CDR2 sequences are SGHNT and YYREEE (reference sequence). The V and J ends lost 5 bases and 10 bases respectively, with 10 bases between them. This CDR3 spans 12 amino acids. CDR3 bases: TGTGCCAGCAGTTTCTCAGGATCACCCCTCCACTTT. Translated, it gives CASSFSGSPLHF.

The chain recombines TRBV2 with TRBJ1-2; D uncertain. The CDR3 totals 13 residues. CDR1 SNHLY and CDR2 FYNNEI come from the germline V gene. V shed 6 bases and J shed 5 bases, with 13 bases lying between them. The CDR3 DNA follows: TGTGCCAGCAGAGAAACAGATCTTTATGGCTACACCTTC. Translation: CASRETDLYGYTF.

This chain links TRBV2 with TRBJ1-1; 7 bases map to TRBD1. The length of the CDR3 is 12 residues. The V gene's germline CDR1 is SNHLY and CDR2 FYNNEI. J was trimmed by 11 bases and V by 4 bases; bases with no gene match: 7. The CDR3 DNA reads as TGTGCCAGCAGTGTGCCGGGACAGAAGGCTTTCTTT. Amino acid sequence: CASSVPGQKAFF.

V gene TRBV10-3 combines with J gene TRBJ1-1; D is possibly TRBD1 (5 bases). There are 15 residues in the CDR3. Between the trimmed V and J ends, which lost 4 bases and 1 base, there was a span of 13 bases. Germline CDR1 reads ENHRY; CDR2 reads SYGVKD. The chain's CDR3 is CAISGSRGKNTEAFF. CDR3 DNA sequence: TGTGCCATCAGTGGGTCAAGGGGAAAGAACACTGAAGCTTTCTTT.

The chain uses TRBV18 and TRBJ2-2, with D possibly matching TRBD1 (5 bases). The CDR3 sequence is 14 residues long. Trimming left V 2 bases short and J 2 bases short, with 6 bases between. Germline V gene sequence: CDR1 KGHSH, CDR2 LQKENI. CDR3 loop: CASSPDRNTGELFF. The CDR3, as DNA: TGTGCCAGCTCACCAGACAGAAACACCGGGGAGCTGTTTTTT.

V usage is TRBV11-2 and J usage is TRBJ2-1; 12 nucleotides agree with TRBD2. V shed 6 bases, J shed 7 bases, and the junction held 7 bases outside the gene matches. CDR3 length: 15 amino acids. Germline lookup yields CDR1 SGHAT and CDR2 FQNNGV. This CDR3 reads CASSVPGTSGNEQFF. The CDR3, as DNA: TGTGCCAGCAGTGTTCCCGGGACTAGCGGGAATGAGCAGTTCTTC. The complete variable domain, with remaining parts taken from reference TRBV11-2 and TRBJ2-1, reads EAGVAQSPRYKIIEKRQSVAFWCNPISGHATLYWYQQILGQGPKLLIQFQNNGVVDDSQLPKDRFSAERLKGVDSTLKIQPAKLEDSAVYLCASSVPGTSGNEQFFGPGTRLTVL.

The CDR3 region has the DNA TGTGCCAGCAGCCAGAACCGGGACAGGGCATCGGGTGAAAAACTGTTTTTT. Translation: CASSQNRDRASGEKLFF. V is TRBV7-9 and J is TRBJ1-4, with 9 bases that match TRBD1. Unmatched junction bases numbered 14, after V lost 5 bases and J lost 7 bases. CDR1 is SEHNR and CDR2 is FQNEAQ in the germline V gene (reference sequence). This CDR3 comprises 17 residues. Based on the CDR3 plus reference TRBV7-9 and TRBJ1-4, the full variable domain is DTGVSQNPRHKITKRGQNVTFRCDPISEHNRLYWYRQTLGQGPEFLTYFQNEAQLEKSRLLSDRFSAERPKGSFSTLEIQRTEQGDSAMYLCASSQNRDRASGEKLFFGSGTQLSVL.

This clone was counted a single time. The rearrangement links TRBV7-8 to TRBJ2-7, with 8 positions matching TRBD1. The CDR3 extends over 14 amino acids. V shed 4 bases, J shed 3 bases, and the junction held 5 bases outside the gene matches. The V gene's germline CDR1 is SGHVS and CDR2 FQNEAQ. CDR3 nucleotides: TGTGCCAGCAGCTCTCTTGGACAGGGCTACGAGCAGTACTTC. As protein: CASSSLGQGYEQYF.

This chain connects TRBV19 to TRBJ2-2; tentative D call: TRBD1 (6 bases). The CDR3 contains 14 residues. Germline lookup yields CDR1 LNHDA and CDR2 SQIVND (reference sequence). The V end was cut by 6 bases, the J end by 7 bases, with 15 bases between. CDR3 sequence: CASSGRGNVGELFF. In DNA form, the CDR3 reads TGTGCCAGTAGCGGCAGGGGAAACGTCGGGGAGCTGTTTTTT. Full variable domain (rest looked up from reference TRBV19 and TRBJ2-2): DGGITQSPKYLFRKEGQNVTLSCEQNLNHDAMYWYRQDPGQGLRLIYYSQIVNDFQKGDIAEGYSVSREKKESFPLTVTSAQKNPTAFYLCASSGRGNVGELFFGEGSRLTVL.

The V call is TRBV7-2, the J call TRBJ2-1, with D tentatively TRBD2 (6 bases). The CDR3 is 15 amino acids. CDR1 is SGHTA and CDR2 is FQGNSA in the germline V gene. Trimming removed 0 bases at V and 2 bases at J, with 8 bases between. CDR3 amino acids: CASSLAAGTYNEQFF. The CDR3, as DNA: TGTGCCAGCAGCTTAGCGGCGGGAACCTACAATGAGCAGTTCTTC.

The chain is built from TRBV3-1 (or the pseudogene TRBV3-2) and TRBJ2-1, with 11 bases fitting TRBD2. Germline V gene data show CDR1 as LGHDT and CDR2 as YNNKEL (reference sequence). The CDR3 length is 16 residues. Trimming removed 1 base from V and 10 bases from J; junction bases left unmatched: 9. The CDR3 region has the DNA TGTGCCAGCAGCCAAGGTTCACTAGCGGGGGTGGCGGAGCAGTTCTTC. As protein: CASSQGSLAGVAEQFF.

This chain links TRBV7-9 with TRBJ2-3; 10 bases are a match to TRBD2. The V segment lost 3 bases and the J segment 6 bases; nucleotides outside the gene matches: 6. CDR1 and CDR2 from the germline V gene are SEHNR and FQNEAQ (reference sequence). This CDR3 has 15 residues. Here the CDR3 DNA reads TGTGCCAGCAGCTTCAAAGCGGGGGGGCGGGATACGCAGTATTTT. It is translated as CASSFKAGGRDTQYF.

The chain couples TRBV7-3 to TRBJ2-3; the D gene is possibly TRBD2 (6 bases). The germline V gene has CDR1 SGHTA and CDR2 FQGTGA. Trimming left V 5 bases short and J 6 bases short, with 12 bases between. The CDR3 has 13 residues. The CDR3 is CASSTIGGDTQYF. For the CDR3, the DNA is TGTGCCAGCAGCACCATTGGGGGGGATACGCAGTATTTT.

The V and J genes are TRBV2 and TRBJ2-1; 10 positions agree with TRBD2. The CDR3 contains 14 residues. Trimming cost V 6 bases and J 5 bases; bases outside gene matches: 4. The germline V gene has CDR1 SNHLY and CDR2 FYNNEI. The CDR3 DNA is TGTGCCAGCAGCAGGACTAGCGGAAACAATGAGCAGTTCTTC. Amino acid sequence: CASSRTSGNNEQFF.

V gene TRBV28 combines with J gene TRBJ1-2; weak D call: TRBD1 (6 bases). The CDR3 contains 15 residues. Trimming shortened V by 6 bases and J by 2 bases, and 16 bases separated the two germline ends. Per germline, CDR1 MDHEN and CDR2 SYDVKM. The CDR3 region has the DNA TGTGCCAGCAGGCCCACCCTAGGGGGAAACTATGGCTACACCTTC. This codes for CASRPTLGGNYGYTF.

The chain recombines TRBV5-5 with TRBJ1-5; TRBD1 matches 7 bases. Germline loops: CDR1 SGHKS, CDR2 YYEKEE (reference sequence). CDR3 length: 15 amino acids. Unmatched junction bases numbered 3, after V lost 0 bases and J lost 3 bases. The CDR3 nucleotides are TGTGCCAGCAGCTTGGACAGGGGCCCCAATCAGCCCCAGCATTTT. It is translated as CASSLDRGPNQPQHF.

The chain uses TRBV27 and TRBJ1-1; 9 nucleotides match TRBD1. This CDR3 region has 15 residues. CDR1 is MNHEY and CDR2 is SMNVEV in the germline V gene (reference sequence). After removal of 10 bases from V and 4 bases from J, the junction contained 13 bases not matched to a gene. The CDR3 DNA reads as TGTGCCACACGTGGGTTACAGGGGGCGAGCACTGAAGCTTTCTTT. Its protein product is CATRGLQGASTEAFF.

The V gene is TRBV10-1, the J gene TRBJ1-1; D not resolved. CDR1 WNHNN and CDR2 SYGVQD come from the germline V gene (reference sequence). This CDR3 is built from 13 residues. Deletions cut 4 bases from V and 3 bases from J, with 9 bases between. CDR3 nucleotide sequence: TGCGCCAGCAGTGTCGGGGAGTACACTGAAGCTTTCTTT. This translates into CASSVGEYTEAFF.

The V gene is TRBV13, the J gene TRBJ1-3; 12 bases align to TRBD1. Germline trimming cut 5 bases from V and 4 bases from J; bases unmatched to any gene: 9. The CDR3 spans 17 residues. In germline, CDR1 is PRHDT, CDR2 FYEKMQ (reference sequence). The CDR3 coding sequence is TGTGCCAGCAGCCTTGGGACAGGGGGCGCGAAAGGAAACACCATATATTTT. It is translated as CASSLGTGGAKGNTIYF.

The gene calls are TRBV24-1 and TRBJ2-1, with TRBD2 as a possible D gene (6 bases). This CDR3 is 14 amino acids long. The germline V gene has CDR1 KGHDR and CDR2 SFDVKD. Trimming cost V 4 bases and J 8 bases, with 14 bases left between them. For the CDR3, the DNA is TGTGCCACCAGTGACCCTGGGACTGGGCATGAGCAGTTCTTC. Its translation: CATSDPGTGHEQFF.

The chain couples TRBV21-1 to TRBJ2-7; TRBD1 is the table's D call and was not checked against the DNA. TRBV21-1 is noted as a pseudogene. This CDR3 spans 14 amino acids. CDR3 protein: CAMLHWDRGYEQYF. The CDR3, as DNA: TGTGCCATGTTACATTGGGACAGGGGCTACGAGCAGTACTTC.

The chain is built from TRBV6-5 and TRBJ2-5; D might be TRBD1 (8 bases). The germline gives CDR1 MNHEY, CDR2 SVGAGI. V was clipped by 6 bases and J by 5 bases, with 16 bases between them. The CDR3 runs 14 residues. CDR3 in amino acids: CASRGLQGGETQYF. CDR3 DNA: TGTGCCAGCAGGGGATTACAGGGGGGGGAGACCCAGTACTTC.

The V gene is TRBV27, the J gene TRBJ1-5; D is possibly TRBD1 (5 bases). Germline V CDR1 and CDR2: MNHEY, SMNVEV (reference sequence). This CDR3 comprises 17 residues. V shed 5 bases and J shed 2 bases, with 19 bases lying between them. The CDR3 protein is CASSLTQGAGGNQPQHF. In nucleotides, the CDR3 is TGTGCCAGCAGTCTAACCCAGGGTGCTGGGGGCAATCAGCCCCAGCATTTT.

The V gene is TRBV5-1, the J gene TRBJ2-2, with D possibly being TRBD1 (5 bases). Trimming pared 4 bases from V and 2 bases from J, leaving 15 bases between. CDR3 length: 16 amino acids. CDR1 and CDR2 from the germline V gene are SGHRS and YFSETQ. The CDR3 DNA sequence: TGCGCCAGCAGCGCGCTCGCAGGGCCTAACACCGGGGAGCTGTTTTTT. This encodes CASSALAGPNTGELFF. Full variable domain (rest looked up from reference TRBV5-1 and TRBJ2-2): KAGVTQTPRYLIKTRGQQVTLSCSPISGHRSVSWYQQTPGQGLQFLFEYFSETQRNKGNFPGRFSGRQFSNSRSEMNVSTLELGDSALYLCASSALAGPNTGELFFGEGSRLTVL.